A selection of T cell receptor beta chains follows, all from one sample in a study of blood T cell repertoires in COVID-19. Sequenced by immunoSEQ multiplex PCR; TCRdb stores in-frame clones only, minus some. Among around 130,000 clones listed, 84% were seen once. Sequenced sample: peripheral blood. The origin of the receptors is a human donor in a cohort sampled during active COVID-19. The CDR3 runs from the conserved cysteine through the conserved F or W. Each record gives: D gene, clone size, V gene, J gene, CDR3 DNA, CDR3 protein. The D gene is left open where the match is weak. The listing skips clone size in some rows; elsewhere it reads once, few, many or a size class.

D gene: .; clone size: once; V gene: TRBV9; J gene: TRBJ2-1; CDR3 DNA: TGTGCCAGCAGCGCGGGATCCCCCGATCCCGAGCAGTTCTTC; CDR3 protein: CASSAGSPDPEQFF
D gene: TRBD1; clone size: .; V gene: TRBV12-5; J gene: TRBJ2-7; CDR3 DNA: TGTGCTAGTGGCCCCCTCCAGGGGGCTCGGCCCCCCTACGAGCAGTACTTC; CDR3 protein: CASGPLQGARPPYEQYF
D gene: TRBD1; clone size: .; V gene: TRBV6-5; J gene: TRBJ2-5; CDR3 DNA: TGTGCCAGCAGCCTCGGCCCGACAGGGGGAGAGACCCAGTACTTC; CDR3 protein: CASSLGPTGGETQYF
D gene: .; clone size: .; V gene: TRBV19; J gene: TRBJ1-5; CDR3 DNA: TGTGCCAGTAGTTTCTCTCAGGGGAATCAGCCCCAGCATTTT; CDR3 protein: CASSFSQGNQPQHF
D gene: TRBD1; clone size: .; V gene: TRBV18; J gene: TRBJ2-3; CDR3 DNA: TGTGCCAGCTCACCACCGGGACAGGGACGCACAGATACGCAGTATTTT; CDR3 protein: CASSPPGQGRTDTQYF
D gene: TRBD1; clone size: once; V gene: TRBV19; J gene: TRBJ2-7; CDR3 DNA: TGTGCCACAAAAGGACAGGCCTCGGGCTACGAGCAGTACTTC; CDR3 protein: CATKGQASGYEQYF
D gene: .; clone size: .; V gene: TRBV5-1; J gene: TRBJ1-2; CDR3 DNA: TGCGCCAGCAGCTTGACAGGGATCCCCAACTATGGCTACACCTTC; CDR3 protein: CASSLTGIPNYGYTF
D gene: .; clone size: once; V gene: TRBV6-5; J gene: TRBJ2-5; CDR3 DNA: TGTGCCAGCAGGCAAACCGGGGAGACCCAGTACTTC; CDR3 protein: CASRQTGETQYF
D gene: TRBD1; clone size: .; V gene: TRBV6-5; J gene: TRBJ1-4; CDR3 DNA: TGTGCCAGCAACACAGGGGGTAATGAAAAACTGTTTTTT; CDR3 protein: CASNTGGNEKLFF
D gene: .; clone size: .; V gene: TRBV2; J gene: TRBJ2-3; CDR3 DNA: TGTGCCAGCAGTGAAGATCAGGGCACAGATACGCAGTATTTT; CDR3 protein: CASSEDQGTDTQYF
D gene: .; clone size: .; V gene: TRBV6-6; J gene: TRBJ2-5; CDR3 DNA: TGTGCCAGCAGAGAGCGAGGTGGGACCCAGTACTTC; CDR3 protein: CASRERGGTQYF
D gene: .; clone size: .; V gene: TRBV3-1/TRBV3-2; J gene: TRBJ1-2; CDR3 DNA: TGTGCCAGCAGCCAAGTGTCAGCTAACTATGGCTACACCTTC; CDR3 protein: CASSQVSANYGYTF
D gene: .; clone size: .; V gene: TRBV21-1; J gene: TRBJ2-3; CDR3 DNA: TGTGCCAGCAGCAAATGGCCGGGACTAGCGGGGGCTCGTGCTAGCACAGATACGCAGTATTTT; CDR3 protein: CASSKWPGLAGARASTDTQYF
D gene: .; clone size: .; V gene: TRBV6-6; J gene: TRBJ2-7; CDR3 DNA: TGTGCCAGCGGCCAGCGGAACCCCTACGAGCAGTACTTC; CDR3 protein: CASGQRNPYEQYF
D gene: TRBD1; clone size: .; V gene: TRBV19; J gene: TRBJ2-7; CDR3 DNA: TGTGCCAGTAAACACACTGGACAGGGCGGAGAGCAGTACTTC; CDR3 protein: CASKHTGQGGEQYF
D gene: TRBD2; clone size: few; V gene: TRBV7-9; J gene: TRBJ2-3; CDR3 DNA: TGTGCCAGCAGCTTGCGCCCCACGGGGGGAACAGATACGCAGTATTTT; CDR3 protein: CASSLRPTGGTDTQYF
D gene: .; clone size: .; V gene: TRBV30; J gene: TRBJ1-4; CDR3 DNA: TGTGCCTGGAGTATTTCAGTTCTAGGGGCAAATAATGAAAAACTGTTTTTT; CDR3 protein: CAWSISVLGANNEKLFF
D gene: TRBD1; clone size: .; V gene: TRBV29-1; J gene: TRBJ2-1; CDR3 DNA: TGCAGCGGGGGGGGACAGGGGTACAATGAGCAGTTCTTC; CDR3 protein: CSGGGQGYNEQFF